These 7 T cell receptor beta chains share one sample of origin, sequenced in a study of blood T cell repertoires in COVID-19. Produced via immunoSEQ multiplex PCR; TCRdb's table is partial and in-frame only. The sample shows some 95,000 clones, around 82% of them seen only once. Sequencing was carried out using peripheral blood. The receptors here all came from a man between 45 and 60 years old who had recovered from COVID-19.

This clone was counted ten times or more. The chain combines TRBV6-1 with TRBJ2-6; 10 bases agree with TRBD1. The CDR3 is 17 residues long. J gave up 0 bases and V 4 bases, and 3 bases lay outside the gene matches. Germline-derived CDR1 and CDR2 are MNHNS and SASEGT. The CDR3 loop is CASSGTGGGSGANVLTF. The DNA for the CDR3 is TGTGCCAGCAGTGGGACAGGGGGAGGCTCTGGGGCCAACGTCCTGACTTTC.

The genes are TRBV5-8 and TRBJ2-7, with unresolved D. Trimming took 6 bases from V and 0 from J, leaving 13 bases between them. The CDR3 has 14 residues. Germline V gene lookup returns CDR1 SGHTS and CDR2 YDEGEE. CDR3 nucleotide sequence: TGTGCCAGCAAAGGAATGGTAGCCTCCTACGAGCAGTACTTC. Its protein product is CASKGMVASYEQYF.

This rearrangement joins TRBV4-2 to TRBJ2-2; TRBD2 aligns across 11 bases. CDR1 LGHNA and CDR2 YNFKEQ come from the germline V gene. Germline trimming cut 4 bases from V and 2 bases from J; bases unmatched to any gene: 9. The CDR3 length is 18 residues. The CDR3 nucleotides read TGTGCCAGCAGCCCTTTCTTCCTAGCGGGAGGAAACACCGGGGAGCTGTTTTTT. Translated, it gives CASSPFFLAGGNTGELFF.

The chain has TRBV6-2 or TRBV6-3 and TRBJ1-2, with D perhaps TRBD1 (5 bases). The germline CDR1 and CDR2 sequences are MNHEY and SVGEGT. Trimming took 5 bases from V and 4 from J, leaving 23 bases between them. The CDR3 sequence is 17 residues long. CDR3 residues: CASSSLREEVGIYGYTF. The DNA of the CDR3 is TGTGCCAGCAGTAGTCTCAGGGAGGAAGTCGGAATCTATGGCTACACCTTC.

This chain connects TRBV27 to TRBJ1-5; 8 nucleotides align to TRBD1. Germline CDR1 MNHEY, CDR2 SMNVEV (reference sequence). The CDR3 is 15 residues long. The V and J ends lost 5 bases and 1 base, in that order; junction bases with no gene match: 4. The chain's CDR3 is CASSKAGGSNQPQHF. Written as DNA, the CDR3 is TGTGCCAGCAGTAAAGCAGGGGGCAGCAATCAGCCCCAGCATTTT.

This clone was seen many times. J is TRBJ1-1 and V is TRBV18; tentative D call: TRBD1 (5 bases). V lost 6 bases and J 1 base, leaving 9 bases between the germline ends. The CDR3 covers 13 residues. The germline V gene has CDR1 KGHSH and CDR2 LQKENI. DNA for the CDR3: TGTGCCAGCTCGCTCGACAGGAACACTGAAGCTTTCTTT. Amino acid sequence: CASSLDRNTEAFF.

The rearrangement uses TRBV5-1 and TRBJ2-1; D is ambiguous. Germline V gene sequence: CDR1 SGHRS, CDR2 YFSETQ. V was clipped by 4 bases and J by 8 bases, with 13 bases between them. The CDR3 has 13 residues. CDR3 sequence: CASSLTSAYEQFF. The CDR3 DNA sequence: TGCGCCAGCAGCCTGACAAGTGCTTATGAGCAGTTCTTC.